This TCR beta chain was profiled in a study of shared clonotypes between healthy human individuals. Study-wide points: As a rule, naive subsets had a larger estimated richness than memory subsets.

Generated by immunoSEQ multiplex PCR, the TCRdb table keeps only in-frame clones and is missing some. The sample contains about 1.5 million clones, 95% to 99% of which appear only once. Of note for this clone: Its antigen is not known.

In germline, CDR1 is WSHSY, CDR2 SAAADI. The CDR3 is made up of 14 amino acids. The V segment lost 9 bases and the J segment 2 bases; nucleotides outside the gene matches: 8. The sample taken for sequencing was naive CD4+ T cells sorted from blood. Subset of the sample: CD45RA+ positively selected. V gene TRBV10-2 combines with J gene TRBJ2-7; TRBD1 matches 9 bases. This TCR came from a man aged 30 to 39 in good health. The chain's CDR3 is CASRFGQGPYEQYF. CDR3 bases: TGCGCCAGTCGTTTTGGACAGGGGCCCTACGAGCAGTACTTC.